A selection of T cell receptor beta chains follows, all from one sample in a study of T cells in Graves' hyperthyroidism and ophthalmopathy. TCRdb itself ran the multiplex PCR reads through MiXCR, one entry per CDR3 protein. Of 300,000 to 450,000 distinct CDR3 sequences in the sample, less than 20% are singletons; the top ten hold roughly two fifths. Material for sequencing was blood. The receptors derive from a man aged 18 to 30 with Graves' ophthalmopathy. Both conserved end residues are part of each CDR3. Each record gives: CDR3 DNA, CDR3 protein, D gene, clone size, V gene, J gene. The D gene is left open where the match is weak. Clone size is given for some rows only: seen once, a few or many times, or a class if the clone is expanded.

cdr3_nt: TGTGCCAGCAGCTTAAAAGGGGGCCTGAACACTGAAGCTTTCTTT; cdr3_aa: CASSLKGGLNTEAFF; d_call: TRBD1; clone_size: few; v_call: TRBV9; j_call: TRBJ1-1
cdr3_nt: TGTGCCACCAGTGATCAGACAGGGGGCACCGAAAACATTCAGTACTTC; cdr3_aa: CATSDQTGGTENIQYF; d_call: TRBD1; clone_size: many; v_call: TRBV24-1; j_call: TRBJ2-4
cdr3_nt: TGTGCCAGCAGCTCCGGACAGGGGGCGCGCACTGAAGCTTTCTTT; cdr3_aa: CASSSGQGARTEAFF; d_call: TRBD1; clone_size: many; v_call: TRBV2; j_call: TRBJ1-1
cdr3_nt: TGTGCCAGCAGCCCCTCTAGCGGGGGGGCCTGGGAGACCCAGTACTTC; cdr3_aa: CASSPSSGGAWETQYF; d_call: TRBD2; clone_size: -; v_call: TRBV3-1; j_call: TRBJ2-5
cdr3_nt: TGTGCCAGCAGTGTTAAAATGGGGGAGACCCAGTACTTC; cdr3_aa: CASSVKMGETQYF; d_call: -; clone_size: many; v_call: TRBV12-3/TRBV12-4; j_call: TRBJ2-5
cdr3_nt: TGCGCCAGCAGCTTGTCACAGGTTATTAACACTGAAGCTTTCTTT; cdr3_aa: CASSLSQVINTEAFF; d_call: -; clone_size: -; v_call: TRBV5-1; j_call: TRBJ1-1
cdr3_nt: TGTGCCAGCAGTTACTCTGTTTCCAATGAGCAGTTCTTC; cdr3_aa: CASSYSVSNEQFF; d_call: -; clone_size: -; v_call: TRBV6-6; j_call: TRBJ2-1
cdr3_nt: TGCGCCAGCAGCTTGGGGGACGGGAACTCTGGAAACACCATATATTTT; cdr3_aa: CASSLGDGNSGNTIYF; d_call: -; clone_size: few; v_call: TRBV5-1; j_call: TRBJ1-3
cdr3_nt: TGCGCCAGCAGCTGGACCGCTACTGTTGAGACCCAGTACTTC; cdr3_aa: CASSWTATVETQYF; d_call: -; clone_size: -; v_call: TRBV5-1; j_call: TRBJ2-5
cdr3_nt: TGTGCCACCAGTGACTTCAGGGAAGGCACAGATACGCAGTATTTT; cdr3_aa: CATSDFREGTDTQYF; d_call: -; clone_size: many; v_call: TRBV24-1; j_call: TRBJ2-3
cdr3_nt: TGTGCCAGCAGCTTTCCGGGACTAGCGAGTGAGCAGTACTTC; cdr3_aa: CASSFPGLASEQYF; d_call: TRBD2; clone_size: many; v_call: TRBV7-9; j_call: TRBJ2-7
cdr3_nt: TGTGCCAGCAGCCGAAACCCCTACGAGCAGTACTTC; cdr3_aa: CASSRNPYEQYF; d_call: -; clone_size: -; v_call: TRBV14; j_call: TRBJ2-7
cdr3_nt: TGTGCCAGCTCACCCCGACAGGTCCGCACAGATACGCAGTATTTT; cdr3_aa: CASSPRQVRTDTQYF; d_call: -; clone_size: -; v_call: TRBV18; j_call: TRBJ2-3
cdr3_nt: TGCGCCAGCAGCCAAGAACTGGGCGGGGGGGACAATGAGCAGTTCTTC; cdr3_aa: CASSQELGGGDNEQFF; d_call: TRBD2; clone_size: few; v_call: TRBV4-1; j_call: TRBJ2-1
cdr3_nt: TGTGCCAGCAGTGATGGCGGGGGCGCAACCGGGGAGCTGTTTTTT; cdr3_aa: CASSDGGGATGELFF; d_call: -; clone_size: -; v_call: TRBV2; j_call: TRBJ2-2
cdr3_nt: TGCAGTGCCGAGACTAGTGACTGGAACACCGGGGAGCTGTTTTTT; cdr3_aa: CSAETSDWNTGELFF; d_call: -; clone_size: few; v_call: TRBV20-1; j_call: TRBJ2-2
cdr3_nt: TGTGCCAGCAGAGGAACGGGGTCGGCCGGCTCCTACGAGCAGTACTTC; cdr3_aa: CASRGTGSAGSYEQYF; d_call: -; clone_size: many; v_call: TRBV2; j_call: TRBJ2-7
cdr3_nt: TGCAGTGCTAGAGGACTAGCGGGGGTACTATCCTACAATGAGCAGTTCTTC; cdr3_aa: CSARGLAGVLSYNEQFF; d_call: TRBD2; clone_size: once; v_call: TRBV20-1; j_call: TRBJ2-1
cdr3_nt: TGCGCCAGCAACGAAGCGGGGGCCTCCTACGAGCAGTACTTC; cdr3_aa: CASNEAGASYEQYF; d_call: TRBD2; clone_size: many; v_call: TRBV10-2; j_call: TRBJ2-7
cdr3_nt: TGTGCCAGCAGCTTAGTGGGGGGCTTAGGAGAGACCCAGTACTTC; cdr3_aa: CASSLVGGLGETQYF; d_call: -; clone_size: many; v_call: TRBV7-2; j_call: TRBJ2-5
cdr3_nt: TGCGCCAGCAGCTGGAGCAGGGGCGGCCCCCTGGGTGAGACCCAGTACTTC; cdr3_aa: CASSWSRGGPLGETQYF; d_call: -; clone_size: -; v_call: TRBV5-1; j_call: TRBJ2-5
cdr3_nt: TGTGCCACCAGTGAGGCGGGGGGGGAACATACGCAGTATTTT; cdr3_aa: CATSEAGGEHTQYF; d_call: TRBD2; clone_size: -; v_call: TRBV24-1; j_call: TRBJ2-3